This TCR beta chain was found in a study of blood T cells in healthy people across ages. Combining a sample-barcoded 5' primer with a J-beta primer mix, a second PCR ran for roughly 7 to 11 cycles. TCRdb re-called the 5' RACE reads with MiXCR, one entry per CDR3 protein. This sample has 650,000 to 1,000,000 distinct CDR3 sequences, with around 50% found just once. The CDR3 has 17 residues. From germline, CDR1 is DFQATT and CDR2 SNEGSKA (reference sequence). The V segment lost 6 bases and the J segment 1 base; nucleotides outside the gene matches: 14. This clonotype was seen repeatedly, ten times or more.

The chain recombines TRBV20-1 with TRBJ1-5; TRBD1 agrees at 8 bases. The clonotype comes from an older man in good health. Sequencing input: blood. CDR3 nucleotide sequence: TGCAGTGCCGCTCGGTCCAGGGGGCCAGGGAGCAATCAGCCCCAGCATTTT. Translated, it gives CSAARSRGPGSNQPQHF.